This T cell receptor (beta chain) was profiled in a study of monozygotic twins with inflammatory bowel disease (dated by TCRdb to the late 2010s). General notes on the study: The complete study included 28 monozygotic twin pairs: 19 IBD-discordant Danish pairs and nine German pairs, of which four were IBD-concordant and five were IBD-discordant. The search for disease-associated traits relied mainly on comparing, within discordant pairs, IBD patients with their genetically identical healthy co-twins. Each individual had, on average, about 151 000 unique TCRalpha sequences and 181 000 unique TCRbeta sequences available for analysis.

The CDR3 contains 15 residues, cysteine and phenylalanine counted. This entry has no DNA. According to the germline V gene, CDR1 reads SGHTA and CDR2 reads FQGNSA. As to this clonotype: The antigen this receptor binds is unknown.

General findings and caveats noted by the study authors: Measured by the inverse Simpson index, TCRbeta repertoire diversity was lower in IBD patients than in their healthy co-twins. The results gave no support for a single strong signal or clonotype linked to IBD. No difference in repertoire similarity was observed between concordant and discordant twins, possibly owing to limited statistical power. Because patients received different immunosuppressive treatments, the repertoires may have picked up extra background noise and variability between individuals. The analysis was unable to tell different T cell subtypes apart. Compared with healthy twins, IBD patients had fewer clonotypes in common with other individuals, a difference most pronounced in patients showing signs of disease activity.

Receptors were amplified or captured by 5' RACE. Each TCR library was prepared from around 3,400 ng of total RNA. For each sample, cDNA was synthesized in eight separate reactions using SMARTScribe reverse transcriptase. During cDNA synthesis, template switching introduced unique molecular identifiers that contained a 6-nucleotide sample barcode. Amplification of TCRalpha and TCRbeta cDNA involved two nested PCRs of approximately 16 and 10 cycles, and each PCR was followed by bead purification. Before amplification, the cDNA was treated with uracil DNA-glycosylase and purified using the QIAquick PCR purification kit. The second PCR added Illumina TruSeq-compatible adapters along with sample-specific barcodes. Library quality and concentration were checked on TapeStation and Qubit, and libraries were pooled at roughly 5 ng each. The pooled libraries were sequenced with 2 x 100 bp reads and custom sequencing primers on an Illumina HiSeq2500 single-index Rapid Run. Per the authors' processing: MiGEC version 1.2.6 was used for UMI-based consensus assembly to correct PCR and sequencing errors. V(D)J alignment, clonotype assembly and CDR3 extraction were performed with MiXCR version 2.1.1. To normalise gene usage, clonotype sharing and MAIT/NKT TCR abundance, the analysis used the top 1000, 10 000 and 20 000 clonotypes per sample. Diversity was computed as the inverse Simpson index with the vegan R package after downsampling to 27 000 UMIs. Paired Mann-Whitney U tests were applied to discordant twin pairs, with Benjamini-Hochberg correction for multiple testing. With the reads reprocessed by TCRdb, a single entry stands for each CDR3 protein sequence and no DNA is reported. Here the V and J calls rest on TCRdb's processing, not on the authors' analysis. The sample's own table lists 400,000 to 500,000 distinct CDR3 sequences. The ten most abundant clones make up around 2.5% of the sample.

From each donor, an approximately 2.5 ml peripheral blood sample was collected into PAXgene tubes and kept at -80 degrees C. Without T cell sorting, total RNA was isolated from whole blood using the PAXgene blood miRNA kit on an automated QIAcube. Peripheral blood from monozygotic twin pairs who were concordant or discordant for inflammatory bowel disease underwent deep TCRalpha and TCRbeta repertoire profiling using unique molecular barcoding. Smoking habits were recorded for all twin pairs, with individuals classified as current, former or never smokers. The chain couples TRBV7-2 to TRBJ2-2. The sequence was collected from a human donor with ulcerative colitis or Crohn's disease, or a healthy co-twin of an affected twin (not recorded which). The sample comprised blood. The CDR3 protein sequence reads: CASSFTRVNTGELFF.